The clone carrying this TCR beta chain has only one observation. What it binds is not known. Germline CDR1 and CDR2: SGHAT and FQNNGV. V gave up 3 bases and J gave up 6 bases, with 11 bases separating them. This CDR3 is 13 amino acids long. The data belong to a study of PD-1 blockade in classical Hodgkin lymphoma. The study, taken as a whole, reports: Reports indicated that newly diagnosed patients had lower baseline TCR diversity than healthy donors did. Diversity in CD4+ TCRs, unlike that measured in CD8+ TCRs, had risen significantly by C4D1.

Sequencing used immunoSEQ multiplex PCR; TCRdb keeps in-frame clones, though not all of them. The table has some 60,000 clones, about nine tenths seen once. Each and every patient relapsed after autologous stem cell transplantation, and patients got differing brentuximab vedotin exposure. The sequences come from peripheral blood mononuclear cells (PBMCs), collected at baseline. The chain recombines TRBV11-2 with TRBJ1-2; D perhaps matches TRBD1 (5 bases). The sequence was collected from a human donor with classical Hodgkin lymphoma. CDR3 nucleotide sequence: TGTGCCAGCAGCTTTTCGTGGGGGAATGGCTACACCTTC. Its translation: CASSFSWGNGYTF.